The 15 T cell receptor beta chains below come from one sample, sequenced in a study of T cells in localized non-small cell lung cancer. TCRdb's table, derived via immunoSEQ multiplex PCR, lists solely in-frame clones and lacks some. The data contain fewer than 35,000 clones, around 84% of them singletons. Sequences were derived from peripheral blood, sampled before any cancer treatment. These receptors all stem from a male donor aged 60 or over with stage II squamous cell lung carcinoma.

The rearrangement joins TRBV4-3 to TRBJ1-3, with a possible D match to TRBD1 (5 bases). The CDR3 extends over 16 amino acids. Trimming pared 1 base from V and 0 bases from J, leaving 10 bases between. From germline, CDR1 is LGHNA and CDR2 YSLEER. DNA for the CDR3: TGCGCCAGCAGCCAAGCTATACAGGACTCTGGAAACACCATATATTTT. The encoded protein is CASSQAIQDSGNTIYF.

This clone was seen a few times. The rearrangement uses TRBV5-4 and TRBJ1-1; D not certain. Germline V gives CDR1 SGHNT, CDR2 YYREEE (reference sequence). The CDR3 runs to 14 residues. Trimming took off 0 bases at V and 2 bases at J, with 8 bases between the two ends. The CDR3 sequence is CASSLVAVNTEAFF. The DNA of the CDR3 is TGTGCCAGCAGCTTGGTGGCAGTTAACACTGAAGCTTTCTTT.

The V call is TRBV7-8, the J call TRBJ2-7, with a possible D match to TRBD2 (6 bases). Germline V gene sequence: CDR1 SGHVS, CDR2 FQNEAQ. Between the trimmed V and J ends, which lost 5 bases and 7 bases, there was a span of 18 bases. The CDR3 spans 14 residues. The CDR3 region has the DNA TGTGCCAGCAGCAATAGGGGACTGAACTTTGAGCAGTACTTC. As protein: CASSNRGLNFEQYF. The whole variable domain, remainder taken from reference TRBV7-8 and TRBJ2-7, is GAGVSQSPRYKVAKRGQDVALRCDPISGHVSLFWYQQALGQGPEFLTYFQNEAQLDKSGLPSDRFFAERPEGSVSTLKIQRTQQEDSAVYLCASSNRGLNFEQYFGPGTRLTVT.

The gene calls are TRBV19 and TRBJ2-6; unclear D gene. The V end was cut by 4 bases, the J end by 0 bases, with 7 bases between. This CDR3 contains 15 residues. Germline values: CDR1 LNHDA, CDR2 SQIVND (reference sequence). This CDR3 is CASSTPRSGANVLTF. In DNA, the CDR3 is TGTGCCAGTAGTACCCCCCGCTCTGGGGCCAACGTCCTGACTTTC.

The J gene is TRBJ2-7, the V gene TRBV7-2, with unresolved D. The germline V gene has CDR1 SGHTA and CDR2 FQGNSA. V lost 2 bases to trimming and J lost 0 bases, with 2 bases between them. The CDR3 has 12 residues. DNA of the CDR3: TGTGCCAGCAGCTTATACTCCTACGAGCAGTACTTC. This codes for CASSLYSYEQYF. Based on the CDR3 plus reference TRBV7-2 and TRBJ2-7, the full variable domain is GAGVSQSPSNKVTEKGKDVELRCDPISGHTALYWYRQSLGQGLEFLIYFQGNSAPDKSGLPSDRFSAERTGGSVSTLTIQRTQQEDSAVYLCASSLYSYEQYFGPGTRLTVT.

Regarding this clone: The junction does not match germline at one end; this may be a read error. V gene TRBV12-5 combines with J gene TRBJ1-2; the D gene is possibly TRBD1 (6 bases). The germline CDR1 and CDR2 sequences are LGHNT and FRNRAP. The CDR3 loop spans 12 amino acids. This CDR3 is CASGLTDSRLHF. In DNA form, the CDR3 reads TGTGCTAGTGGTCTAACGGACAGTAGACTCCACTTC.

V and J are TRBV7-2 and TRBJ1-2; tentative D call: TRBD1 (5 bases). This CDR3 has 14 amino acids. The V end was cut by 5 bases, the J end by 7 bases, with 17 bases between. Germline lookup yields CDR1 SGHTA and CDR2 FQGNSA. The CDR3 bases are TGTGCCAGCAGCCTTCTAGGAGGGGCCGGTGGCTACACCTTC. Translation gives CASSLLGGAGGYTF.

The rearrangement joins TRBV11-2 to TRBJ2-3, with D possibly TRBD2 on 5 matching bases. Per the germline V gene, CDR1 is SGHAT and CDR2 is FQNNGV. V lost 6 bases, J lost 2 bases, and 12 bases lay in between. CDR3 size: 14 residues. For the CDR3, the DNA is TGTGCCAGCAGTGTGGGGAGAAACACAGATACGCAGTATTTT. Residues: CASSVGRNTDTQYF.

The chain has TRBV5-6 and TRBJ2-7, with a tentative D call TRBD2 (5 bases). CDR3 length: 14 amino acids. CDR1 is SGHDT and CDR2 is YYEEEE in the germline V gene. Trimming left V 0 bases short and J 6 bases short, with 13 bases between. The CDR3 DNA is TGTGCCAGCAGCTTGGTGGGGTCCGGGGTCGAGCAGTACTTC. The encoded protein is CASSLVGSGVEQYF.

This chain links TRBV19 with TRBJ2-5; 10 bases fit TRBD1. Germline values: CDR1 LNHDA, CDR2 SQIVND (reference sequence). The CDR3 is 16 residues long. With V trimmed by 7 bases and J by 3 bases, 11 bases remained unmatched. CDR3 loop: CASTSPRTGGEETQYF. CDR3 bases: TGTGCCAGTACCTCACCCAGGACAGGGGGGGAAGAGACCCAGTACTTC.

This sequence joins TRBV6-1 and TRBJ2-3; D ambiguous. V lost 2 bases, J lost 5 bases, and 8 bases lay in between. Looked up from germline, CDR1 is MNHNS and CDR2 is SASEGT. This CDR3 has 13 amino acids. The CDR3 spells CASSERSRDTQYF. The CDR3 DNA follows: TGTGCCAGCAGTGAACGCTCCAGAGATACGCAGTATTTT.

There are a few counts of this clone. V gene TRBV7-9 combines with J gene TRBJ2-5; 9 nucleotides align to TRBD2. J gave up 3 bases and V 5 bases, and 13 bases lay outside the gene matches. From germline, CDR1 is SEHNR and CDR2 FQNEAQ (reference sequence). The CDR3 loop spans 17 amino acids. The CDR3 region is CASSPGVAGAGEETQYF. As DNA, the CDR3 is TGTGCCAGCAGCCCCGGGGTAGCGGGAGCGGGGGAAGAGACCCAGTACTTC.

This chain connects TRBV10-3 to TRBJ1-5, with D possibly TRBD1 on 5 matching bases. The germline V gene has CDR1 ENHRY and CDR2 SYGVKD. The CDR3 is 16 amino acids. The V gene lost 3 bases and the J gene lost 0 bases, with 12 bases spanning the gap. Here the CDR3 DNA reads TGTGCCATCAGTGACTCTGGCAGGGATAGCAATCAGCCCCAGCATTTT. Translated: CAISDSGRDSNQPQHF.

V gene TRBV5-6 combines with J gene TRBJ2-5; maybe TRBD2 (6 bases). V lost 6 bases and J lost 0, with 18 bases in between. This CDR3 contains 16 residues. Germline V CDR1 and CDR2: SGHDT, YYEEEE. CDR3 sequence reads: CASTNWGGADQETQYF. DNA of the CDR3: TGTGCCAGCACTAATTGGGGCGGGGCAGACCAAGAGACCCAGTACTTC.

This clone was recorded a few times. The chain links TRBV6-5 to TRBJ1-1, with 7 bases fitting TRBD1. The J segment lost 5 bases and the V segment lost 6 bases, leaving 12 bases of the junction unmatched. Per the germline V gene, CDR1 is MNHEY and CDR2 is SVGAGI. The CDR3 has 15 residues. DNA for the CDR3: TGTGCCAGCAGCATGACGGGAACAGGGGAAACTGAAGCTTTCTTT. Its translation is CASSMTGTGETEAFF.